In this sample, the clone carrying this T cell receptor (beta chain) turned up once. Its antigen is currently unknown. With 7 bases removed from V and 1 base from J, the gap between germline ends came to 7 bases. The CDR3 runs to 12 residues. The germline V gene encodes CDR1 MNHNS and CDR2 SASEGT. Sequenced by immunoSEQ multiplex PCR; TCRdb stores in-frame clones only, minus some. This table holds approximately 54,000 clones, roughly 80% found once. This record belongs to a study of OX40 agonist ivuxolimab in advanced cancers. General study points: On average, CD8+ T cells showed a greater number of expanded clones than CD4+.

This clonotype originated in an adult with an advanced solid tumor such as melanoma, head and neck, liver or kidney cancer. This rearrangement joins TRBV6-1 to TRBJ2-5, with D unclear. Sequencing was performed on CD4+ or CD8+ T cells sorted from blood, taken in a trial of the OX40 agonist ivuxolimab. CDR3 nucleotides: TGTGCCAGCACAAGTGTCCAAGAGACCCAGTACTTC. Its protein is CASTSVQETQYF.